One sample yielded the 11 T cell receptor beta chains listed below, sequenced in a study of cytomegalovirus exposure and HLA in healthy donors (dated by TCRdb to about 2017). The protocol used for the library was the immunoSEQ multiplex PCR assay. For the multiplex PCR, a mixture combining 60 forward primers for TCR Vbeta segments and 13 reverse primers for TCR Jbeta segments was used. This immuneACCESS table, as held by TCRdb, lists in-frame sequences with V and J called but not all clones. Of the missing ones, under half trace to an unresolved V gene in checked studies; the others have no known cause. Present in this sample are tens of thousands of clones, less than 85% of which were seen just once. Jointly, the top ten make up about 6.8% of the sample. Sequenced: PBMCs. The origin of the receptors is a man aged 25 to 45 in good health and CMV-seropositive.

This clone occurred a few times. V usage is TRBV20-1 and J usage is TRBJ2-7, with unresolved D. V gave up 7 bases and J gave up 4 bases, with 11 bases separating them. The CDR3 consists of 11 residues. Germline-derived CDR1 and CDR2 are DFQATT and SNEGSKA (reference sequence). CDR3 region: CSGTSGYEQYF. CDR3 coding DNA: TGCAGTGGAACCTCCGGGTACGAGCAGTACTTC.

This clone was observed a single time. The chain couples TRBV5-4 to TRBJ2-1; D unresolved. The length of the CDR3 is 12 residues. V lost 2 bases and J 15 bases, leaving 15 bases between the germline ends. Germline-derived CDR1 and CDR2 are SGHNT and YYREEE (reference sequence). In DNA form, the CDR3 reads TGTGCCAGCAGCTTTTCAGGATCGTCCGCGTTCTTC. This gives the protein CASSFSGSSAFF. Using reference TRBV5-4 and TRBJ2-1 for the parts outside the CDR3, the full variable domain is ETGVTQSPTHLIKTRGQQVTLRCSSQSGHNTVSWYQQALGQGPQFIFQYYREEENGRGNFPPRFSGLQFPNYSSELNVNALELDDSALYLCASSFSGSSAFFGPGTRLTVL.

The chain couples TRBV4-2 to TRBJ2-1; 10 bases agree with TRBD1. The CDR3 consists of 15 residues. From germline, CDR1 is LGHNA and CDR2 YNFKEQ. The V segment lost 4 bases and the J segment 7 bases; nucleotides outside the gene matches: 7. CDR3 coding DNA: TGTGCCAGCAGCCTCCGGGACAGGGGTTTGAATGAGCAGTTCTTC. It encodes CASSLRDRGLNEQFF.

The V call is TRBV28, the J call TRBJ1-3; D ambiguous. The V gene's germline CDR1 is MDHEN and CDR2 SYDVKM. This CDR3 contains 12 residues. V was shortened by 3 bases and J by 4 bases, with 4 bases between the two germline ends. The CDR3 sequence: CASSFTGNTIYF. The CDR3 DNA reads TGTGCCAGCAGTTTCACAGGAAACACCATATATTTT.

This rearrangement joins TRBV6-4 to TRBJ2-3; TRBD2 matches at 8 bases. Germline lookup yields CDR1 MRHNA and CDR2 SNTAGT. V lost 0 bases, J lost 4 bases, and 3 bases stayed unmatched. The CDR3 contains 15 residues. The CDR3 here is CASSDSRGGPDTQYF. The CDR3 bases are TGTGCCAGCAGTGACTCTCGGGGGGGCCCAGATACGCAGTATTTT.

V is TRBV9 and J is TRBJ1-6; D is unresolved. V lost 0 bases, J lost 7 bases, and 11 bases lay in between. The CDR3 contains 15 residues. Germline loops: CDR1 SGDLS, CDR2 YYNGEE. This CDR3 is CASSVGGRLNSPLHF. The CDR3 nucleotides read TGTGCCAGCAGCGTAGGTGGCAGGCTAAATTCACCCCTCCACTTT.

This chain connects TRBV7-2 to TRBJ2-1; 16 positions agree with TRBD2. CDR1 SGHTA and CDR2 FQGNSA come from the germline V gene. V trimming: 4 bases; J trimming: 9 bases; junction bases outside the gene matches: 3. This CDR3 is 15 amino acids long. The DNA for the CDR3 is TGTGCCAGCAGCTCGGGACTAGCGGGGGGGCCTGAGCAGTTCTTC. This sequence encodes CASSSGLAGGPEQFF.

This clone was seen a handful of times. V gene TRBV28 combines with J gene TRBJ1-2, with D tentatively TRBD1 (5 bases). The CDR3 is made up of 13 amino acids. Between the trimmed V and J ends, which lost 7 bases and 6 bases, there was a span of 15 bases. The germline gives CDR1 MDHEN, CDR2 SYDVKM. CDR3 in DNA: TGTGCCAGCACTACCGGGCAGGGTGATGGCTACACCTTC. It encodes CASTTGQGDGYTF.

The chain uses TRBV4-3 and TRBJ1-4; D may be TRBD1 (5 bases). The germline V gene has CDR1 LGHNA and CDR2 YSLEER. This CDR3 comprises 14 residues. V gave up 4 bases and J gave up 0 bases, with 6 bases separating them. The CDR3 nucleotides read TGCGCCAGCAGCCCGACAGCAACTAATGAAAAACTGTTTTTT. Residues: CASSPTATNEKLFF.

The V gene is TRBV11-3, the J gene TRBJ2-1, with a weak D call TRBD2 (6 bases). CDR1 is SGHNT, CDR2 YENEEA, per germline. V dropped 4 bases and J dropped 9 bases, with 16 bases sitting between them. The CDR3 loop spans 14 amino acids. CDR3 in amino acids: CASSYSLLGGEQFF. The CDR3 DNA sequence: TGTGCCAGCAGCTACAGCCTCTTGGGGGGTGAGCAGTTCTTC.

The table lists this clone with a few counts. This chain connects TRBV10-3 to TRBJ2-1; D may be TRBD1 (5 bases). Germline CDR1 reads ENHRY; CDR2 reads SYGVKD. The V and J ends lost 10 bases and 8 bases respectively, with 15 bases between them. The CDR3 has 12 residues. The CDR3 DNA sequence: TGTGCCACCTCTAACAGGATGGATGAGCAGTTCTTC. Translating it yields CATSNRMDEQFF.